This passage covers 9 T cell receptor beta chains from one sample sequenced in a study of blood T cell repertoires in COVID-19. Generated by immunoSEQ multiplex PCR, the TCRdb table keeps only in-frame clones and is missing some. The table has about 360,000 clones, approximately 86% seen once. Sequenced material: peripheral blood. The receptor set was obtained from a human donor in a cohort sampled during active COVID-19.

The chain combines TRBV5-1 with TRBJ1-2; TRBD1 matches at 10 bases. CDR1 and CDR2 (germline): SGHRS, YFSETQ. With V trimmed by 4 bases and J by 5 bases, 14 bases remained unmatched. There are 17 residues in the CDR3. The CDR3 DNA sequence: TGCGCCAGCAGCCCTACACTAGACAGGGGGCGTCAATATGGCTACACCTTC. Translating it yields CASSPTLDRGRQYGYTF.

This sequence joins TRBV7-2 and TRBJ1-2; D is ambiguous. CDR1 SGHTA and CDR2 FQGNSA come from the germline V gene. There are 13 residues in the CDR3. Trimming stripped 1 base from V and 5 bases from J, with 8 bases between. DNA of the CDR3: TGTGCCAGCAGCTTAGACAGCCCTTATGGCTACACCTTC. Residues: CASSLDSPYGYTF.

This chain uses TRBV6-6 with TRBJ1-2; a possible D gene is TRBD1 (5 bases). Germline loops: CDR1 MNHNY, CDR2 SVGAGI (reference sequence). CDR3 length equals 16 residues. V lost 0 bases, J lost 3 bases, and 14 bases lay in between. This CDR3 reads CASSYSGRSGDYGYTF. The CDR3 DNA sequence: TGTGCCAGCAGTTACTCGGGGCGGAGTGGGGACTATGGCTACACCTTC.

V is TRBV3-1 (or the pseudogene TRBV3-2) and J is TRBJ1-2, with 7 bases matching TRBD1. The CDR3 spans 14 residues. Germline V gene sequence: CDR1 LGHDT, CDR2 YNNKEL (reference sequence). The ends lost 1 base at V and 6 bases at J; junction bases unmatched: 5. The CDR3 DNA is TGTGCCAGCAGCCAAGGGGCGACAGGGAATGGCTACACCTTC. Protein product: CASSQGATGNGYTF.

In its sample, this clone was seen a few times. The CDR3: CASSESLSGIDEQFF. The CDR3 DNA reads as TGTGCCAGCAGTGAATCTCTAAGCGGGATCGATGAGCAGTTCTTC. The gene calls are TRBV6-4 and TRBJ2-1, with 7 positions matching TRBD2. V dropped 3 bases and J dropped 8; count of bases not matched to a gene: 10. Per the germline V gene, CDR1 is MRHNA and CDR2 is SNTAGT. The CDR3 consists of 15 residues.

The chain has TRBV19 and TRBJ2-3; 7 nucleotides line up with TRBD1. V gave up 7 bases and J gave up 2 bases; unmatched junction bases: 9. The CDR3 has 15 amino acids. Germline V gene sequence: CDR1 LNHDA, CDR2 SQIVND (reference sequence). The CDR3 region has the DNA TGTGCCAGTACCATAAGGGGGCGCGACACAGATACGCAGTATTTT. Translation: CASTIRGRDTDTQYF.

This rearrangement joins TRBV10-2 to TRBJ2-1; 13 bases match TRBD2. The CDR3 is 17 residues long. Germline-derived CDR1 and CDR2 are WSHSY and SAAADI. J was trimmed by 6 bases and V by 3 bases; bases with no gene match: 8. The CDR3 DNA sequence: TGCGCCAGCAGTGATCTAAGAACTAGCGGGGGGGTCAATGAGCAGTTCTTC. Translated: CASSDLRTSGGVNEQFF.

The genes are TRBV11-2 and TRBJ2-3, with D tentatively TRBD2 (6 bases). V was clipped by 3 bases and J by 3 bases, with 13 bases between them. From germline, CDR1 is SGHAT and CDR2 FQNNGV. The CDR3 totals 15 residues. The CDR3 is CASSLTRMGTDTQYF. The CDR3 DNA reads TGTGCCAGCAGCTTGACTAGGATGGGTACAGATACGCAGTATTTT.

Written as DNA, the CDR3 is TGTGCCAGCAGTCCAGCTCTACAGGGATCGGGGGAGCTGTTTTTT. Translation: CASSPALQGSGELFF. The chain has TRBV6-6 and TRBJ2-2; possibly TRBD1 for D (6 bases). The ends were cut back, 5 bases at V and 8 bases at J, with 18 bases in the middle. Per germline, CDR1 MNHNY and CDR2 SVGAGI (reference sequence). The CDR3 is 15 amino acids.